This T cell receptor beta chain was sequenced for a study of molecular identifiers for immune sequencing clone quantification. This CDR3 region has 14 residues. Deletions cut 2 bases from V and 1 base from J, with 8 bases between. CDR1 and CDR2 (germline): SGHDT, YYEEEE. TCRdb re-derived calls from the PCR reads in MiXCR, one entry per CDR3 protein. The repertoire holds 85,000 to 130,000 distinct CDR3 sequences, with 36% as singletons. This receptor was obtained from a human donor in good health. Some libraries in this study had Jurkat cell RNA spiked in. Sequenced material: naive CD8+ T cells from blood, with Jurkat cell RNA spiked in. Subset indicated: FACS-sorted CD8+CD4-CCR7+CD45RA+ naive T cells. V usage is TRBV5-6 and J usage is TRBJ2-3; D perhaps matches TRBD1 (5 bases). The CDR3 nucleotides are TGTGCCAGCAGCTTTTGGGGCGGCACAGATACGCAGTATTTT. Its translation: CASSFWGGTDTQYF. Together with reference TRBV5-6 and TRBJ2-3, the CDR3 gives the full variable domain: DAGVTQSPTHLIKTRGQQVTLRCSPKSGHDTVSWYQQALGQGPQFIFQYYEEEERQRGNFPDRFSGHQFPNYSSELNVNALLLGDSALYLCASSFWGGTDTQYFGPGTRLTVL.